This TCR beta chain was obtained from a study of cytomegalovirus exposure and HLA in healthy donors listed by TCRdb under 2017. Broadly, across the study: An earlier analysis of several hundred of the donors reported approximately 260 Gb of sequence data and 117 million unique TCR beta sequences obtained from about 200 million T cells. About 310 gigabases of sequencing data and tens of millions of unique TCR sequences were included in an early release covering several hundred HLA-typed donors. On average, roughly 250,000 unique TCR beta nucleotide sequences were sequenced per donor among some 420 genotyped donors of the cohort, with approximately 18% of those sequences being non-productive. Besides the first cohort of about 730 subjects, a separate validation cohort made up of 120 different subjects was used. Typing coverage differed by locus: A, B, C, DRB1 and DQB1 were typed in about 629-640 donors, DQA1 in 500 to 550, DPA1 in 606, and DPB1 in approximately 450. HLA typing covered class I and class II loci at four-digit resolution. To study patterns of TCR occurrence, a later analysis re-analyzed previously published TCR beta repertoires from 666 donors and added high-resolution HLA genotyping. A later genetic analysis took genome-wide SNP genotypes for about three fifths of the roughly 670 donors and used that subset as a discovery cohort. The study aimed to test whether cataloging public T cell receptors could reveal signatures of past pathogen exposure. To predict cytomegalovirus infection status, the study brought together high-throughput TCR immunosequencing, statistical association of individual TCRs with disease status, and machine learning. All discovery cohort repertoires had been generated using a single sequencing platform. To decide whether each TCR beta V gene segment behaved as functional or pseudogenic, an earlier analysis of some 540 of the donors relied on high-throughput TCR beta sequencing. Using immunosequencing, the study profiled T cell repertoires from fewer than 850 subjects and related those repertoires to cytomegalovirus serostatus. A few DR-DQ haplotypes were handled as single units for association and clustering because linkage in the cohort was strong. In the later analysis, no new phenotypic data were used to find candidate immune exposures; instead, reliance was placed on TCR beta sequences and their occurrence across donors. Among the 398 genotyped donors, around 81% belonged to the genetic ancestry cluster associated with self-reported Caucasian donors. Donor age, sex, ethnicity and CMV serostatus were collected together with the repertoire data.

At the junction V is shortened by 1 base and J by 12 bases; bases outside the gene matches: 9. Measured from the cysteine to the phenylalanine, the CDR3 is 16 residues long. Only the CDR3 DNA stays, 48 bases, in frame from base 1. From the germline V gene, CDR1 is MGHRA and CDR2 is YSYEKL. Library preparation employed the immunoSEQ multiplex PCR assay. A mixture of 60 forward primers for TCR Vbeta segments and 13 reverse primers for TCR Jbeta segments was used in the multiplex PCR. Amplification of the CDR3 region of rearranged TCR beta genes was performed with a multiplex PCR assay on genomic DNA. Amplified TCR beta libraries were sequenced as 87-base-pair reads on the Illumina HiSeq System. The paper's processing steps were these. A later analysis tallied 80 million to 95 million unique TCR beta chains across the 650 to 750 repertoires, and approximately 12 million of those chains were shared by two or more donors. A nearest-neighbor algorithm error-corrected the raw reads and collapsed the reads into unique sequences, merging closely related sequences to remove PCR and sequencing errors. To assign V, D and J gene segments, CDR3 sequences were aligned to IMGT reference sequences. For a sequence to be retained, a match of at least six nucleotides to both a V gene segment and a J gene segment was required. Rearrangements were classified as productive when the CDR3 lacked stop codons and remained in frame with V and J, and all other rearrangements were classified as non-productive. CDR3 was defined according to IMGT convention as the region running from the second conserved V-encoded cysteine to the conserved J-encoded phenylalanine. The earlier analysis of around 640 of the donors excluded sequences that lacked an unambiguous match to a single V gene segment. In an earlier analysis of approximately 560 of the donors, a V segment was called functional when productive rearrangements were above 56.7%, and segregating when the standard deviation between donors exceeded 5%. A statistical classification framework was built for diagnosing cytomegalovirus status from the catalog of TCR beta chain sequences. A later analysis assigned V and J genes by comparing TCR nucleotide sequences with IMGT/GENE-DB human TR gene sequences. A later analysis assigned CDR3 sequences and most-parsimonious VDJ recombination scenarios with the TCRdist pipeline. A later analysis defined each TCR beta chain by its CDR3 amino acid sequence plus V-gene family, and excluded reads lacking a unique V-gene family. In a later analysis, several hundred highly shared, low-generation-probability nucleotide sequences were removed to address suspected cross-contamination and a sequencing artifact. In a later analysis, a clonal expansion index for each public chain was calculated from normalized within-repertoire ranks of inferred template counts. In a later analysis, generation probabilities were computed using a VDJ recombination model fitted to out-of-frame rearrangements, and the results were checked against IGoR. In a later analysis, TCR-TCR, TCR-HLA and TCR-CMV co-occurrence was scored with hypergeometric tests, and a repertoire-size bias correction was applied to TCR pairs. A later analysis estimated false discovery rates by permuting HLA or CMV assignments 20 times. In a later analysis, co-occurring TCRs were grouped using DBSCAN, and TCRdist sequence similarity was added for clustering within HLA-allele-positive subsets. Co-occurrence clustering excluded repertoires with fewer than 30,000 or more than 120,000 public chains, plus five with anomalous nucleotide sharing. In its TCRdb copy, this immuneACCESS table keeps in-frame sequences only and misses some clones. Where compared with another copy, unresolved V genes explain less than half of these, and the others have no known cause. V and J calls and clone size are as listed in that table; D and trimming were resolved from the DNA. Recorded for this sample are some 150,000 clones; 60% to 85% of them occurred a single time. The ten largest clonotypes hold roughly 4.2% of the sample.

The cohort consisted of hundreds of healthy bone marrow donors. At the time of sampling, all cohort members were nominally healthy, though unrecorded immune exposures were likely present. The donor was CMV seronegative and belonged to the group of approximately 320 seronegative cohort members. A peripheral blood sample was collected from each donor, and TCR beta sequencing was performed on peripheral blood mononuclear cells. Genomic DNA was extracted from the blood cell samples with the Qiagen DNeasy Blood Extraction Kit. The research as a whole found: At a false discovery rate of 0.05, a later analysis linked approximately 18,000 TCR beta sequences to specific HLA alleles. Only TCR beta chains were sequenced in this cohort, and the absence of alpha or paired-chain data limited detectable features. In vitro tests confirmed that a few of the cytomegalovirus-associated TCR beta chains recognize cytomegalovirus antigens. Presence/absence analyses assumed roughly uniform sequencing depth across donors, an assumption that may not hold. According to a later analysis, TCR association rates differed among HLA loci, with DRB1 alleles showing the most associated TCRs and HLA-C alleles showing the fewest. A further reported finding was that TCR beta sequences accurately predicted the HLA-A and HLA-B alleles for most subjects in the first cohort. Strong co-occurrence of HLA alleles, especially DR and DQ, made assigning TCR associations to individual alleles difficult. According to a later analysis, most CMV-associated TCR beta chains appeared to be HLA-restricted, and the HLA associations seemed to be driven largely by CMV exposure. In a later analysis, HLA-associated TCR beta chains showed more clonal expansion and lower generation probabilities than non-associated chains that were equally common. It was suggested by the authors that the approach could potentially be generalized to other disease states and immunological phenotypes. Some IMGT-functional V segments, including TRBV6-2 and TRBV6-3, could not be distinguished by the 87-base-pair reads and were therefore excluded. In an earlier analysis of 587 of the donors, most TCR beta V segments were observed in productive rearrangements about 87% or about 30% of the time, broadly matching IMGT annotations. The study gave a list of over 150 TCR beta chains associated with cytomegalovirus. For the cohort, immune exposure information was limited to CMV serostatus. Because HLA typing was unavailable for some donors at each locus, only the typed subset was used in association tests. Correlated functional status among segregating V segments might reflect linkage disequilibrium, but an unknown experimental factor could not be ruled out. Most TCR sequences were observed very rarely across donors, whereas some public TCRs were present in many individuals. A group of highly shared sequence variants was considered likely to be a technical artifact of the sequencing pipeline. A later genetic analysis reported fewer N-insertions in productive TCRs among donors in an Asian-associated ancestry cluster than the roughly 620-donor mean. In a later analysis, several top co-occurrence clusters were reported to appear linked to parvovirus B19, influenza, CMV and Epstein-Barr virus. A later genetic analysis associated a missense DCLRE1C variant with V-gene and J-gene trimming of TCR beta chains, and an independent cohort replicated the association. The earlier analysis of approximately 540 of the donors excluded 15 to 20 rarely observed V segments, including chromosome 9 orphons, because counts were too low. The classifier was reported to diagnose cytomegalovirus status with high specificity and sensitivity in both the original cohort and the validation cohort.

About this clone: This clone's antigen is unknown. Base qualities are not at hand, and no much larger clone is one base apart.

Sequenced sample: PBMCs. The origin of this receptor is a woman aged 35 to 49 in good health and CMV-seronegative. The V and J genes are TRBV4-1 and TRBJ2-1; 13 bases in the middle match TRBD2. The CDR3: CASSQVRTSGSIRQFF. The DNA sequence reads TGCGCCAGCAGCCAAGTTCGGACTAGCGGGAGTATACGGCAGTTCTTC.